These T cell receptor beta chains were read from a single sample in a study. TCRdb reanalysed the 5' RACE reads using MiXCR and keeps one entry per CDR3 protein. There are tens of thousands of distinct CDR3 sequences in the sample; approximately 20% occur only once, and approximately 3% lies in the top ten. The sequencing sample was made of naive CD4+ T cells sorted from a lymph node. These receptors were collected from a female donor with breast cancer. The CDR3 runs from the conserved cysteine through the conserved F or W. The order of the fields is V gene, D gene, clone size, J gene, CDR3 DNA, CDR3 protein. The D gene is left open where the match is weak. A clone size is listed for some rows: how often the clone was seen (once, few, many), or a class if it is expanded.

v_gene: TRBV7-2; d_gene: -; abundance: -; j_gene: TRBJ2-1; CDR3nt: TGTGCCAGCAGCATCGAAACTAGCAATGAGCAGTTCTTC; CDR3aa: CASSIETSNEQFF
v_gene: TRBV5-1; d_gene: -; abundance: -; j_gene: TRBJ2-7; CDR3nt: TGCGCCAGCAGCGCTGATCCGGGCCTATTCTTGCAGCAGTACTTC; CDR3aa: CASSADPGLFLQQYF
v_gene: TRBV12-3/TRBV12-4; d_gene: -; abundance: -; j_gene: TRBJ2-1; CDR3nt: TGTGCCAGCAGTTTCGTCAATGAGCAGTTCTTC; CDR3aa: CASSFVNEQFF
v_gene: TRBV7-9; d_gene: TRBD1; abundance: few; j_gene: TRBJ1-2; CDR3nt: TGTGCCAGCAGCTTAGCCAAATGGACAGGGAATGGCTACACCTTC; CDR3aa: CASSLAKWTGNGYTF
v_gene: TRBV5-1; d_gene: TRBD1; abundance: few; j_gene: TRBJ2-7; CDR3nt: TGCGCCAGCTCGACAGGGGGCGGGTACGAGCAGTACTTC; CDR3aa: CASSTGGGYEQYF
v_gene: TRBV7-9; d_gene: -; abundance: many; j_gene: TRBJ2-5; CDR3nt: TGTGCCAGCAGCACAAAATGGGGGCAGGAAGAGACCCAGTACTTC; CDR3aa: CASSTKWGQEETQYF
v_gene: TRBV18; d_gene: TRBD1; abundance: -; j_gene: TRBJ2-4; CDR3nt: TGTGCCAGCTCACCACCGGGACAGGGTAGAGACATTCAGTACTTC; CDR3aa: CASSPPGQGRDIQYF
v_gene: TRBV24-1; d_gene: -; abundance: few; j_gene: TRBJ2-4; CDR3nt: TGTGCCACCAGTGATTTTGAGAGGGATGGCAAAAACATTCAGTACTTC; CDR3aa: CATSDFERDGKNIQYF
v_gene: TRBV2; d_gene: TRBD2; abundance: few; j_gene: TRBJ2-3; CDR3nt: TGTGCCAGCAGCTCCTGGGACGGGAGGGGCACAGATACGCAGTATTTT; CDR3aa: CASSSWDGRGTDTQYF
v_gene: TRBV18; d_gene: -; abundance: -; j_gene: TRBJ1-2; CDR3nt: TGTGCCAGCTCACCGGACAGTCGCTATGGCTACACCTTC; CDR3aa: CASSPDSRYGYTF
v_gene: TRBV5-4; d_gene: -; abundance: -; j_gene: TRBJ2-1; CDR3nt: TGTGCCAGCAGCTTGGGGTCGATTCCCTGGGGGCAGTTCTTC; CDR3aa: CASSLGSIPWGQFF
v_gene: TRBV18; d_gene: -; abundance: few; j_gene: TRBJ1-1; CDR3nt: TGTGCCAGCTCACCACCGCTAGGAACTGAAGCTTTCTTT; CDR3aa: CASSPPLGTEAFF
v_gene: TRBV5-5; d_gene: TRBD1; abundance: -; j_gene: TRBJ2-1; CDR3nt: TGTGCCAGCAGCAGCCAGGGACAGAGCAATGAGCAGTTCTTC; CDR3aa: CASSSQGQSNEQFF
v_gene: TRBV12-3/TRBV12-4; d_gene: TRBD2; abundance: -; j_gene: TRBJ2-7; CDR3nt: TGTGCCAGCAGTTTGGAAGCGGGAGGGCCAAGCCACGAGCAGTACTTC; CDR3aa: CASSLEAGGPSHEQYF
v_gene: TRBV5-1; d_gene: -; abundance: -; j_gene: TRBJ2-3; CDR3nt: TGCGCCGGCGCACCCAGTTCGGGCGATACGCAGTATTTT; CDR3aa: CAGAPSSGDTQYF
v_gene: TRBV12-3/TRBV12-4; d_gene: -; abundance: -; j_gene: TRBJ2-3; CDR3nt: TGTGCCAGCAGTCCAAACCTCGGCACAGATACGCAGTATTTT; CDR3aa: CASSPNLGTDTQYF
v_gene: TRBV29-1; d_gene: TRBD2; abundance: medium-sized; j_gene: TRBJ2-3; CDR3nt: TGCAGCCTCGAAAAGGGAGGGGGCACAGATACGCAGTATTTT; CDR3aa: CSLEKGGGTDTQYF
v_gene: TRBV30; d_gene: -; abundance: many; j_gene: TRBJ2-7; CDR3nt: TGTGCCTGGAGTAGGGGGTGGAGGCAGTACTTC; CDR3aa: CAWSRGWRQYF
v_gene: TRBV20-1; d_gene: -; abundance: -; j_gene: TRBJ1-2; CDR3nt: TGCAGTGCTACAGGGAATGACTATGGCTACACCTTC; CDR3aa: CSATGNDYGYTF
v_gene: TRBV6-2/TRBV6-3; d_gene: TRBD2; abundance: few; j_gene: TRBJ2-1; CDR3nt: TGTGCCAGCGCCTCTGACCGGGGGGGCAAGCTCTTC; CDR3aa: CASASDRGGKLF
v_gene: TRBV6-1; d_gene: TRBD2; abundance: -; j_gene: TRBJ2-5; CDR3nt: TGTGCCAGCAGTGACTCAGGGACTAGAGAGACCCAGTACTTC; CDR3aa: CASSDSGTRETQYF
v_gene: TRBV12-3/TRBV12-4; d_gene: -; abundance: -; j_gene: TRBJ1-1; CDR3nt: TGTGCCAGCAGTTTAGCCGATAGGAACACTGAAGCTTTCTTT; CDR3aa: CASSLADRNTEAFF
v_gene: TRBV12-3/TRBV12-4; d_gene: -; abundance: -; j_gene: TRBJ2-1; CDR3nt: TGTGCCAGCAGTTTCAATTGGGGGTACAATGAGCAGTTCTTC; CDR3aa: CASSFNWGYNEQFF
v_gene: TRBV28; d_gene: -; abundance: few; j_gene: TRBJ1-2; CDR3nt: TGTGCCAGCACCCCGGACACCGTCTATGGCTACACCTTC; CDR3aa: CASTPDTVYGYTF
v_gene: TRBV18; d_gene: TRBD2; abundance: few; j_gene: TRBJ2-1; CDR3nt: TGTGCCAGCTCACGGGTTGGGACTAGCGGGACGGAGCAGTTCTTC; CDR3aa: CASSRVGTSGTEQFF
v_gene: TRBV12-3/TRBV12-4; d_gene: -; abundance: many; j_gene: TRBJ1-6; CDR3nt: TGTGCCAGCAGTGCAGGGGCCGAAAATAATTCACCCCTCCACTTT; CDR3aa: CASSAGAENNSPLHF
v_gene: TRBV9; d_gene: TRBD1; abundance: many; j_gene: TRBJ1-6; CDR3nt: TGTGCCAGCCGCGGACAGGGAAATGGTCCCCTCCACTTT; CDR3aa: CASRGQGNGPLHF
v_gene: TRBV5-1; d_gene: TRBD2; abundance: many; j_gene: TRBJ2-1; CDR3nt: TGCGCCAGTCGATGGAGCCCAACGCGGGGGGATGAGCAGTTCTTC; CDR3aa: CASRWSPTRGDEQFF
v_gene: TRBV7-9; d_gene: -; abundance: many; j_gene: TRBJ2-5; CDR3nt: TGTGCCAGCAGCTTGGGACCCGACAAGGTGGAGACCCAGTACTTC; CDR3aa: CASSLGPDKVETQYF
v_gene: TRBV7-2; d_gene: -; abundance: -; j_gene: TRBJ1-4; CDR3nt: TGTGCCAGCAGCTTAAGAAACGGAAATGAAAAACTGTTTTTT; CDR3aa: CASSLRNGNEKLFF
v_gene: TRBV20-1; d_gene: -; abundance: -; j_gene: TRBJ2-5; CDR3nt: TGCAGTGCTAGAGTTGCTAATTCGGTGGAGACCCAGTACTTC; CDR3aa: CSARVANSVETQYF
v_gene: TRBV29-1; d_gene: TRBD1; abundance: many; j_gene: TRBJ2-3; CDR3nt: TGCAGCGTCGGACAGGGGCAAGATACGCAGTATTTT; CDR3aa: CSVGQGQDTQYF
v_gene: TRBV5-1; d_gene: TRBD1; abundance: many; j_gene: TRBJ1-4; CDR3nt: TGCGCCAGCAGCTTGGCCTGGGACAGACCTAATGAAAAACTGTTTTTT; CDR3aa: CASSLAWDRPNEKLFF
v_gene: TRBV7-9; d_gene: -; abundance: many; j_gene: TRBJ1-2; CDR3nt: TGTGCCAGCAGCCCCATCCGAGGGTACACCTTC; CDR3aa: CASSPIRGYTF
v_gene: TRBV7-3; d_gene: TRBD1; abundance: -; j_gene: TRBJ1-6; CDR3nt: TGTGCCAGCAGCCGACAGGGGAATTCACCCCTCCACTTT; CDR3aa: CASSRQGNSPLHF
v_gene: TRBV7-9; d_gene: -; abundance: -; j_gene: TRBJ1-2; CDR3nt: TGTGCCAGCATTTTAGCGGGGGTGGACTATGGCTACACCTTC; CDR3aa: CASILAGVDYGYTF
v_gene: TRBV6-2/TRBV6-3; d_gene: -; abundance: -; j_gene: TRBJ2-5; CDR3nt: TGTGCCAGCACTGGCAGTAAAGAGACCCAGTACTTC; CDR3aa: CASTGSKETQYF
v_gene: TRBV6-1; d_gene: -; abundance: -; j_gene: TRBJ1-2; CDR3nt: TGTGCCAGCGCTCCCTCACCTGGACAGCTCAACTATGGCTACACCTTC; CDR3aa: CASAPSPGQLNYGYTF
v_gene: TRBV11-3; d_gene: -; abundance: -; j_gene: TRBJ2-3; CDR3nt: TGTGCCAGCAGCTTTCACACAGATACGCAGTATTTT; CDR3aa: CASSFHTDTQYF
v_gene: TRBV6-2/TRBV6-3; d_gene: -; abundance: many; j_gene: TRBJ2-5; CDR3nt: TGTGCCAGCAGTTCGGGAACCCAGTACTTC; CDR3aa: CASSSGTQYF
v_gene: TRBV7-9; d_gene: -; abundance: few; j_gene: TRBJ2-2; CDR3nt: TGTGCCAGCAGTTACGGACGAACCGGGGAGCTGTTTTTT; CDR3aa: CASSYGRTGELFF
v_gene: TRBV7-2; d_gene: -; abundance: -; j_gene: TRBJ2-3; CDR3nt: TGTGCCAGCAGAGCGGAGGATACGCAGTATTTT; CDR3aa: CASRAEDTQYF
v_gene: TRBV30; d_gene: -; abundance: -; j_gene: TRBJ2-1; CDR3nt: TGTGCCTGGAGTGGTGAGGGGCGGAGGGGAGTCTTC; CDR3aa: CAWSGEGRRGVF
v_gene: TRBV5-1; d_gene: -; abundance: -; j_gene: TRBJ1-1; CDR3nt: TGCGCCAGCAGCTTGGGGGCAGGGAAGAACACTGAAGCTTTCTTT; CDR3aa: CASSLGAGKNTEAFF
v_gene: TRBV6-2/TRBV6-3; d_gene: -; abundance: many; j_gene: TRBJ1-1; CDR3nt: TGTGCCAGCAACACTAACACTGAAGCTTTCTTT; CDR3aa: CASNTNTEAFF
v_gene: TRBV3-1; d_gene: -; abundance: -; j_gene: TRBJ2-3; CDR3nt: TGTGCCAGCAGCCCGTCAGTAGTTGATACGCAGTATTTT; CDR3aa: CASSPSVVDTQYF
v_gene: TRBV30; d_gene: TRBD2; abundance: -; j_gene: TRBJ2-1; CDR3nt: TGTGCCTGGGGTGCTAGCGGATCGTACAATGAGCAGTTCTTC; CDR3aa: CAWGASGSYNEQFF
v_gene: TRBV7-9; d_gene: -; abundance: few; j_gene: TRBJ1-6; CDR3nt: TGTGCCAGCAGCCGAGATAATTCACCCCTCCACTTT; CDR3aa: CASSRDNSPLHF
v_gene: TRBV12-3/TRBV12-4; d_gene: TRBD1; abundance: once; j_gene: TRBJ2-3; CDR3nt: TGTGCCAGCAGTCCGGACAGGAGCACAGATACGCTGTATTTT; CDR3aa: CASSPDRSTDTLYF